A single sample gave rise to the 3 T cell receptor beta chains below, sequenced in a study of blood T cell repertoires in COVID-19. Some clones are missing from TCRdb's copy, which holds only in-frame ones; the method was immunoSEQ multiplex PCR. The sample records over 25,000 clones, approximately 80% being singletons. The sample comprised peripheral blood. All receptors derive from a man older than 75 with acute or convalescent COVID-19.

This chain connects TRBV2 to TRBJ2-1; 11 bases fit TRBD2. CDR3 size: 15 residues. CDR1 and CDR2 (germline): SNHLY, FYNNEI. With V trimmed by 2 bases and J by 6 bases, 3 bases remained unmatched. The CDR3 sequence is CASSELAGGSNEQFF. CDR3 sequence (DNA): TGTGCCAGCAGTGAATTAGCGGGGGGGTCCAATGAGCAGTTCTTC. The complete variable domain, with remaining parts taken from reference TRBV2 and TRBJ2-1, reads EPEVTQTPSHQVTQMGQEVILRCVPISNHLYFYWYRQILGQKVEFLVSFYNNEISEKSEIFDDQFSVERPDGSNFTLKIRSTKLEDSAMYFCASSELAGGSNEQFFGPGTRLTVL.

This clone was seen a single time. The V and J genes are TRBV24-1 and TRBJ1-6; D is possibly TRBD1 (6 bases). The CDR3 runs to 13 residues. The germline V gene encodes CDR1 KGHDR and CDR2 SFDVKD. V lost 9 bases and J lost 4, with 9 bases in between. The CDR3 DNA is TGTGCCACCGCAGGGGATTATAATTCACCCCTCCACTTT. Residues: CATAGDYNSPLHF.

The chain combines TRBV7-9 with TRBJ2-3; 12 nucleotides agree with TRBD2. CDR3 size: 17 residues. J gave up 6 bases and V 1 base, and 8 bases lay outside the gene matches. In germline, CDR1 is SEHNR, CDR2 FQNEAQ (reference sequence). The CDR3: CASSLGAGTSGQDTQYF. CDR3 in DNA: TGTGCCAGCAGCTTAGGGGCCGGGACTAGCGGGCAGGATACGCAGTATTTT.